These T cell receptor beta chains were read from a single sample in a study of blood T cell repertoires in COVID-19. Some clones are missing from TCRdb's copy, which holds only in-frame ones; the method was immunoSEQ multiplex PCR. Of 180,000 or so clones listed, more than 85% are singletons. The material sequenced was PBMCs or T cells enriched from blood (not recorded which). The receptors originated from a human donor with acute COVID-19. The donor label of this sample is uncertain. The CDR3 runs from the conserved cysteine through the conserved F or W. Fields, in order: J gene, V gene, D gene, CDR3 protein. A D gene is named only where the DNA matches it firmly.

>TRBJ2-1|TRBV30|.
CAWSVAKYNEQFF
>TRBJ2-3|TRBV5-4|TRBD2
CASSLGQISGGAGTQYF
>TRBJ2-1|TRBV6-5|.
CASCQGNEQFF
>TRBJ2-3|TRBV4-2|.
CASSPTRSTDTQYF
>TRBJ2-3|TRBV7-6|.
CASSFSGVLSTDTQYF
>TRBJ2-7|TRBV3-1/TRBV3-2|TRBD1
CASSQDFSWDRTYEQYF
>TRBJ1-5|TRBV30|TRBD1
CAWTRTGLNQPQHF
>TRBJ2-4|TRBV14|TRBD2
CASSHFASGGAYIQYF
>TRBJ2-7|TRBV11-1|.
CASRYRYSYEQYF
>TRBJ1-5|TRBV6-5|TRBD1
CASSPGQGGQPQHF
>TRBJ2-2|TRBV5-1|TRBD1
CASSSGTGGTGELFF
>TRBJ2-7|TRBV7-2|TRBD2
CASSPRAASGGAYEQYF
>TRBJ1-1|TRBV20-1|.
CSALGDTEAFF
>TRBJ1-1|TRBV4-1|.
CASSHLTPGRGITEAFF
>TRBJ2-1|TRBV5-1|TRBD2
CASSLGAGYYNEQFF
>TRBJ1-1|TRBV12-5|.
CASGLQGGSTEAFF
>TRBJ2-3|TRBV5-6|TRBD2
CASSPQKEERGGTDTQYF
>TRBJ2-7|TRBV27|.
CASSLVGPPYEQYF
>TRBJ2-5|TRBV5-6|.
CASSLASQETQYF
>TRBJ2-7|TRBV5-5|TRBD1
CASGTVYEQYF
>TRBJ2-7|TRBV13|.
CASSSRQGISYEQYF
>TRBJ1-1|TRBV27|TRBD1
CASSFSRDRNTEAFF
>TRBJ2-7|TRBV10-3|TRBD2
CAISESRGTSLRDEQYF
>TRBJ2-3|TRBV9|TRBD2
CASSRGLAGGTDTQYF
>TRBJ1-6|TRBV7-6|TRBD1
CASSLQGANSPLHF
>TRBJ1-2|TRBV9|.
CASSVGGANYGYTF
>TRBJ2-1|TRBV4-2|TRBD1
CASSQDLGTGGNEQFF
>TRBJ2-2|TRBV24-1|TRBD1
CATSDLTGGNTGELFF
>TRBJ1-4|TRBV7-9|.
CASSDSGTNAARDEKLFF
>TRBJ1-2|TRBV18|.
CASSPGSRGLANYGYTF
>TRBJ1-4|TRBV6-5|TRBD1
CASSPRDSNEKLFF
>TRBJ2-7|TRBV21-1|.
CASSFQQTGSSYEQYF
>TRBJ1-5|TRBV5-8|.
CASSVNWNQPQHF
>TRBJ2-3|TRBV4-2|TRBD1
CASSQDWGLGTGFGGDTQYF
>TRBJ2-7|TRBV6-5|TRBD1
CASRRTGLESYEQYF
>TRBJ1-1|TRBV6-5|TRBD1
CASRGTGGSAAFF
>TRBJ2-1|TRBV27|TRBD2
CASSVVLAGKTRNEQFF
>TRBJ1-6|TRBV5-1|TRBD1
CASSPRTGGNSPLHF
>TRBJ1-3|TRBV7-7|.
CASSIITGTGNTIYF
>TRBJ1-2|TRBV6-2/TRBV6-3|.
CASSYSALRQSNYGYTF
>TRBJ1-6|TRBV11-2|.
CASRQGNSPLHF
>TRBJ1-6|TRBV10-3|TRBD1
CAISPGGSTLHF
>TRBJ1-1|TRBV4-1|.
CASSRTIRLNTEAFF
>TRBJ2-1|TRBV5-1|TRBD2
CASSQLAGANNEQFF
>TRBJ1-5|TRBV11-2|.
CASSFSGARGNQPQHF
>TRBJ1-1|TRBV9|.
CASSAQGGITEAFF